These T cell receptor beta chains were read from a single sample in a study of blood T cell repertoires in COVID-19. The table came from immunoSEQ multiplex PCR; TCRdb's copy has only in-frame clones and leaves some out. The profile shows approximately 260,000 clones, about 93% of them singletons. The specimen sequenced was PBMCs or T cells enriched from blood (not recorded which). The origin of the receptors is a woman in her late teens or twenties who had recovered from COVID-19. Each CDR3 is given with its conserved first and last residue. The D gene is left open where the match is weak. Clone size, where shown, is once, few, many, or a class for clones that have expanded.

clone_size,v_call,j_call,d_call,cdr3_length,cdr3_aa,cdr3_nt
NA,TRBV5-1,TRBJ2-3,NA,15,CASSLSGPSTDTQYF,TGCGCCAGCAGCTTAAGCGGGCCTAGCACAGATACGCAGTATTTT
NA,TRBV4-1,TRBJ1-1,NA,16,CASSHLDRGLGTEAFF,TGCGCCAGCAGCCATCTAGATAGGGGGTTAGGGACTGAAGCTTTCTTT
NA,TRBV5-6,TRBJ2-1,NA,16,CASSLRIPNLYNEQFF,TGTGCCAGCAGCCTGCGTATACCGAACCTCTACAATGAGCAGTTCTTC
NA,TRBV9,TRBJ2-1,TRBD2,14,CASSPGLAYNEQFF,TGTGCCAGCAGTCCGGGACTAGCTTACAATGAGCAGTTCTTC
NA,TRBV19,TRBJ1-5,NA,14,CARTRGNGNQPQHF,TGTGCCAGAACGAGAGGGAATGGCAATCAGCCCCAGCATTTT
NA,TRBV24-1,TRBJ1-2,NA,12,CATSDPGYGYTF,TGTGCCACCAGTGATCCAGGGTATGGCTACACCTTC
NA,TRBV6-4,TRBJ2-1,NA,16,CASSTALSGGYNEQFF,TGTGCCAGCAGTACAGCCCTTAGCGGAGGTTACAATGAGCAGTTCTTC
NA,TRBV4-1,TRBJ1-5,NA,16,CASSQSVGRGGQPQHF,TGCGCCAGCAGCCAAAGCGTCGGGAGGGGGGGTCAGCCCCAGCATTTT
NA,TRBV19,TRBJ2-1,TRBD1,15,CASSIGTGGYYEQFF,TGTGCCAGTAGTATCGGGACAGGGGGCTATTATGAGCAGTTCTTC
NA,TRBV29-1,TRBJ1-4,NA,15,CSVGPRTGSNEKLFF,TGCAGCGTTGGGCCCCGCACGGGATCTAATGAAAAACTGTTTTTT
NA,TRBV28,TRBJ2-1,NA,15,CASSFVGGMYNEQFF,TGTGCCAGCAGTTTTGTGGGGGGAATGTACAATGAGCAGTTCTTC
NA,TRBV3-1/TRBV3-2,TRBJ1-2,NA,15,CASSQEFRDSRGYTF,TGTGCCAGCAGCCAAGAATTCCGGGATTCTAGGGGCTACACCTTC
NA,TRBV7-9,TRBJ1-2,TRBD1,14,CASSSGQAFYGYTF,TGTGCCAGCAGCTCAGGACAGGCCTTCTATGGCTACACCTTC
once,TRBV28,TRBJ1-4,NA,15,CASSLNAGPGEKLFF,TGTGCCAGCAGTTTAAATGCAGGTCCGGGGGAAAAACTGTTTTTT
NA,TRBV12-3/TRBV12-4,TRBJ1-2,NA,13,CASSFRPSDGYTF,TGTGCCAGCAGTTTCCGCCCGTCGGATGGCTACACCTTC
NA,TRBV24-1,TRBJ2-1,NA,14,CATSHPGGRNEQFF,TGTGCCACCAGTCATCCAGGGGGGAGGAATGAGCAGTTCTTC
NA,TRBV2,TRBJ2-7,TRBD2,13,CASRLAGTYEQYF,TGTGCCAGCCGGCTAGCGGGGACCTACGAGCAGTACTTC
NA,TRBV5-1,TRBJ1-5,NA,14,CASSLDGRGQPQHF,TGCGCCAGCAGCTTGGATGGCCGGGGGCAGCCCCAGCATTTT
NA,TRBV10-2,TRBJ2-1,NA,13,CASSDSPYNEQFF,TGCGCCAGCAGTGATTCTCCCTACAATGAGCAGTTCTTC
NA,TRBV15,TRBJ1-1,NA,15,CATSRGVQGNTEAFF,TGTGCCACCAGCAGAGGGGTGCAGGGAAACACTGAAGCTTTCTTT
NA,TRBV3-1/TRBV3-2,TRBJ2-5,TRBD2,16,CASSRATSGRSQTQYF,TGTGCCAGCAGCCGGGCCACTAGCGGGAGGTCGCAGACCCAGTACTTC
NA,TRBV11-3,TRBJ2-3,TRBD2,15,CASSSSGGAWDTQYF,TGTGCCAGCAGTTCTAGCGGGGGGGCTTGGGATACGCAGTATTTT
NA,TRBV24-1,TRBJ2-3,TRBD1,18,CATSDSQGQGRSTDTQYF,TGTGCCACCAGTGATTCCCAAGGACAGGGTAGAAGCACAGATACGCAGTATTTT
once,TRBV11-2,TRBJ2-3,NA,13,CASSLVSGDTQYF,TGTGCCAGCAGCTTAGTATCTGGCGATACGCAGTATTTT